This T cell receptor (beta chain) was recorded in a study of T cells in Graves' hyperthyroidism and ophthalmopathy. General study points: A model of 13 V-J features distinguished ophthalmopathy from stable hyperthyroidism. Most thyroid clonotypes expanded above 0.001 appeared in blood too.

The source material, RNA transcripts, was used to amplify TCR beta CDR3 regions. RT-PCR in the first round (using the HTBI primer set) targeted the TCR CDR3. MiXCR, run by TCRdb on the multiplex PCR reads, gives a single entry per CDR3 protein. The data contain about 200,000 distinct CDR3 sequences, roughly a sixth of them singletons. About this clonotype: Its antigen remains unknown.

Germline trimming cut 3 bases from V and 7 bases from J; bases unmatched to any gene: 11. This CDR3 contains 16 residues. The germline gives CDR1 SGHDT, CDR2 YYEEEE. Newly diagnosed hyperthyroidism patients aged 18 to 65 years had disease lasting under 2 months. Clinicians diagnosed patients from clinical symptoms, serum thyroxine and TRAb, thyroid ultrasound and orbital computed tomography. V gene TRBV5-6 combines with J gene TRBJ2-1; 9 bases match TRBD2. This sequence was found in a woman aged 50 to 60 with Graves' hyperthyroidism. Material: blood. The CDR3 sequence: CASSWFSGRQLNEQFF. DNA of the CDR3: TGTGCCAGCAGCTGGTTTAGCGGGAGACAACTTAATGAGCAGTTCTTC. Based on the CDR3 plus reference TRBV5-6 and TRBJ2-1, the full variable domain is DAGVTQSPTHLIKTRGQQVTLRCSPKSGHDTVSWYQQALGQGPQFIFQYYEEEERQRGNFPDRFSGHQFPNYSSELNVNALLLGDSALYLCASSWFSGRQLNEQFFGPGTRLTVL.